This T cell receptor beta chain was retrieved from a study of Ad26.COV2.S vaccination and SARS-CoV-2 variants. In the study overall: In the COV1001 trial, the donor was in the Ad26.COV2.S arm.

Using immunoSEQ multiplex PCR, the repertoire was profiled, and TCRdb retains in-frame clones only, with some absent. The sample includes about 320,000 clones, 85% seen only once; the top ten take around 2.2%. This clone was detected once. The V end was cut by 2 bases, the J end by 4 bases, with 14 bases between. Per the germline V gene, CDR1 is SGDLS and CDR2 is YYNGEE. The CDR3 is 15 residues long. Indicated treatment: 19 received Ad26.COV2.S at low or high dose, single or two shots; 5 received placebo; per-sample allocation not given. Sampling occurred on day 63 after the first vaccine or placebo injection.

The starting material was peripheral blood, obtained in a trial of Ad26.COV2.S vaccine versus placebo. This chain uses TRBV9 with TRBJ2-3; tentative D call: TRBD2 (5 bases). This TCR was recovered from a person between 18 and 65 years old who received the Ad26.COV2.S COVID-19 vaccine or a placebo. The CDR3 loop is CASSVQDDGADTQYF. The CDR3 DNA reads TGTGCCAGCAGCGTCCAGGACGACGGGGCAGATACGCAGTATTTT.